This T cell receptor beta chain was observed in a study of blood T cell repertoires in COVID-19. As for the study in general: PBMCs, B-cell-depleted T cells, or T cells were the source of the cDNA or gDNA that made up the material.

V gave up 4 bases and J gave up 9 bases, with 23 bases separating them. CDR1 is SQVTM and CDR2 is ANQGSEA in the germline V gene. The CDR3 totals 15 residues. Some clones are missing from TCRdb's copy, which holds only in-frame ones; the method was immunoSEQ multiplex PCR. The data show fewer than 300,000 clones, with around 82% seen just once and roughly 3.1% held by the top ten. The sequence came from a woman aged 18-29 years with acute or convalescent COVID-19. Sequencing was performed on peripheral blood. The chain joins TRBV29-1 to TRBJ2-3, with D possibly matching TRBD1 (6 bases). This CDR3 is CSVGGSGHMTKTQYF. The CDR3 DNA follows: TGCAGCGTTGGAGGGTCGGGACATATGACTAAAACGCAGTATTTT.